These T cell receptor beta chains were read from a single sample in a study of cytomegalovirus exposure and HLA in healthy donors. Profiled with immunoSEQ multiplex PCR; TCRdb holds only in-frame clones, not every one. The data contain over 150,000 clones, about 68% of them singletons. The sequenced sample consisted of PBMCs. All receptors come from a man aged 18 to 29 in good health and CMV-seronegative. Each CDR3 is given with its conserved first and last residue. D genes are given only for firm matches. Size is omitted from some rows. Given values are once, few, many or a class for expanded clones.

v_gene: TRBV18; d_gene: TRBD1; j_gene: TRBJ2-3; abundance: -; CDR3aa: CSTGEYTDTQYF; CDR3nt: TGCTCGACAGGGGAATACACAGATACGCAGTATTTT
v_gene: TRBV5-4; d_gene: -; j_gene: TRBJ2-7; abundance: -; CDR3aa: CASSLFGRSGEQYF; CDR3nt: TGTGCCAGCAGCTTGTTCGGGAGATCGGGCGAGCAGTACTTC
v_gene: TRBV19; d_gene: TRBD2; j_gene: TRBJ2-5; abundance: -; CDR3aa: CASSMGLAGLQETQYF; CDR3nt: TGTGCCAGTAGTATGGGGCTAGCGGGGCTCCAAGAGACCCAGTACTTC
v_gene: TRBV10-1; d_gene: TRBD2; j_gene: TRBJ2-1; abundance: few; CDR3aa: CASSASGRTDEQFF; CDR3nt: TGCGCCAGCAGTGCTAGCGGGAGAACAGATGAGCAGTTCTTC
v_gene: TRBV4-3; d_gene: -; j_gene: TRBJ2-6; abundance: -; CDR3aa: CASSQEGDSGANVLTF; CDR3nt: TGCGCCAGCAGCCAAGAAGGGGACTCTGGGGCCAACGTCCTGACTTTC
v_gene: TRBV27; d_gene: -; j_gene: TRBJ2-5; abundance: -; CDR3aa: CASSPTSREETQYF; CDR3nt: TGTGCCAGCAGCCCCACTTCTAGAGAAGAGACCCAGTACTTC
v_gene: TRBV5-6; d_gene: -; j_gene: TRBJ2-3; abundance: once; CDR3aa: CASSLGSATDTQYF; CDR3nt: TGTGCCAGCAGCTTGGGGAGCGCCACAGATACGCAGTATTTT
v_gene: TRBV21-1; d_gene: -; j_gene: TRBJ1-2; abundance: -; CDR3aa: CASSPRTGHFCGYTF; CDR3nt: TGTGCCAGCAGCCCTCGGACAGGGCACTTCTGTGGCTACACCTTC
v_gene: TRBV5-6; d_gene: -; j_gene: TRBJ1-2; abundance: -; CDR3aa: CASDTQGNYGYTF; CDR3nt: TGTGCCAGCGACACACAGGGTAACTATGGCTACACCTTC
v_gene: TRBV28; d_gene: TRBD1; j_gene: TRBJ1-2; abundance: -; CDR3aa: CASGTGGDGYTF; CDR3nt: TGTGCCAGCGGCACAGGGGGCGATGGCTACACCTTC
v_gene: TRBV5-1; d_gene: TRBD1; j_gene: TRBJ2-1; abundance: -; CDR3aa: CASSSGQSSYNEQFF; CDR3nt: TGCGCCAGCAGCTCGGGACAGAGCTCCTACAATGAGCAGTTCTTC
v_gene: TRBV6-1; d_gene: TRBD2; j_gene: TRBJ2-3; abundance: -; CDR3aa: CASGRDSTDTQYF; CDR3nt: TGTGCCAGCGGGAGGGATAGCACAGATACGCAGTATTTT
v_gene: TRBV11-2; d_gene: TRBD1; j_gene: TRBJ1-1; abundance: -; CDR3aa: CASSLGTGGSTLFEAFF; CDR3nt: TGTGCCAGCAGCTTAGGGACAGGGGGGTCCACTTTGTTTGAAGCTTTCTTT
v_gene: TRBV11-3; d_gene: -; j_gene: TRBJ2-3; abundance: -; CDR3aa: CASSPSGRYTDTQYF; CDR3nt: TGTGCCAGCAGCCCCTCGGGGAGGTACACAGATACGCAGTATTTT
v_gene: TRBV19; d_gene: TRBD1; j_gene: TRBJ1-1; abundance: -; CDR3aa: CASRGDSQEAFF; CDR3nt: TGTGCCAGTAGGGGGGACAGCCAGGAGGCTTTCTTT
v_gene: TRBV28; d_gene: TRBD2; j_gene: TRBJ2-7; abundance: -; CDR3aa: CASSFRTSRSSYEQYF; CDR3nt: TGTGCCAGCAGTTTTCGGACTAGCCGAAGCTCCTACGAGCAGTACTTC
v_gene: TRBV28; d_gene: -; j_gene: TRBJ2-5; abundance: -; CDR3aa: CASSQGGEGLEETQYF; CDR3nt: TGTGCCAGCAGTCAAGGGGGGGAGGGCCTGGAAGAGACCCAGTACTTC
v_gene: TRBV27; d_gene: TRBD2; j_gene: TRBJ2-3; abundance: -; CDR3aa: CASSLGASGKNTQYF; CDR3nt: TGTGCCAGCAGCCTCGGGGCTAGCGGGAAAAATACGCAGTATTTT
v_gene: TRBV5-4; d_gene: TRBD1; j_gene: TRBJ2-1; abundance: -; CDR3aa: CASSAGQGYNEQFF; CDR3nt: TGTGCCAGCAGCGCCGGACAGGGGTACAATGAGCAGTTCTTC
v_gene: TRBV11-2; d_gene: TRBD2; j_gene: TRBJ2-7; abundance: few; CDR3aa: CASSSPTSGSYEQYF; CDR3nt: TGTGCCAGCAGCTCACCGACTAGCGGGAGCTACGAGCAGTACTTC
v_gene: TRBV2; d_gene: TRBD1; j_gene: TRBJ1-1; abundance: -; CDR3aa: CASRGGTDEAFF; CDR3nt: TGTGCCAGCAGAGGCGGGACAGACGAAGCTTTCTTT
v_gene: TRBV28; d_gene: TRBD2; j_gene: TRBJ2-7; abundance: -; CDR3aa: CASSTPAVSGSLVEQYF; CDR3nt: TGTGCCAGCAGTACCCCGGCGGTTAGCGGGAGTTTAGTCGAGCAGTACTTC
v_gene: TRBV11-2; d_gene: TRBD2; j_gene: TRBJ2-2; abundance: few; CDR3aa: CASSAPAGGAGGELFF; CDR3nt: TGTGCCAGCAGCGCCCCTGCGGGAGGAGCGGGCGGGGAGCTGTTTTTT
v_gene: TRBV4-3; d_gene: -; j_gene: TRBJ1-5; abundance: -; CDR3aa: CASSQGLSNQPQHF; CDR3nt: TGCGCCAGCAGCCAGGGCCTTAGCAATCAGCCCCAGCATTTT
v_gene: TRBV10-3; d_gene: -; j_gene: TRBJ2-7; abundance: -; CDR3aa: CAIQSDSYEQYF; CDR3nt: TGTGCCATCCAGAGCGACTCCTACGAGCAGTACTTC
v_gene: TRBV5-5; d_gene: -; j_gene: TRBJ2-3; abundance: -; CDR3aa: CASSFVEASDTQYF; CDR3nt: TGTGCCAGCAGCTTTGTCGAGGCCTCGGATACGCAGTATTTT
v_gene: TRBV29-1; d_gene: -; j_gene: TRBJ2-1; abundance: -; CDR3aa: CSVVSRGGLVSNEQFF; CDR3nt: TGCAGCGTTGTTTCCAGGGGGGGACTAGTGAGTAATGAGCAGTTCTTC
v_gene: TRBV7-2; d_gene: TRBD2; j_gene: TRBJ2-3; abundance: few; CDR3aa: CASSLVGGRGDTQYF; CDR3nt: TGTGCCAGCAGCTTAGTGGGCGGGAGAGGAGATACGCAGTATTTT
v_gene: TRBV6-5; d_gene: TRBD1; j_gene: TRBJ2-7; abundance: few; CDR3aa: CASSYSRRDRGFEQYF; CDR3nt: TGTGCCAGCAGTTACTCTCGCCGGGACAGGGGGTTCGAGCAGTACTTC
v_gene: TRBV10-1; d_gene: TRBD2; j_gene: TRBJ2-7; abundance: -; CDR3aa: CASSEQLAGEQYF; CDR3nt: TGCGCCAGCAGTGAACAACTAGCGGGTGAGCAGTACTTC
v_gene: TRBV2; d_gene: -; j_gene: TRBJ2-2; abundance: -; CDR3aa: CASTRADLGGELFF; CDR3nt: TGTGCCAGCACTAGAGCGGACCTCGGTGGGGAGCTGTTTTTT
v_gene: TRBV6-6; d_gene: -; j_gene: TRBJ2-5; abundance: -; CDR3aa: CASRGHIEETQYF; CDR3nt: TGTGCCAGCAGGGGACACATCGAAGAGACCCAGTACTTC
v_gene: TRBV7-2; d_gene: TRBD2; j_gene: TRBJ2-7; abundance: -; CDR3aa: CASSLKGLATYEQYF; CDR3nt: TGTGCCAGCAGCTTGAAGGGACTAGCGACCTACGAGCAGTACTTC
v_gene: TRBV6-5; d_gene: -; j_gene: TRBJ1-2; abundance: -; CDR3aa: CASSYGAVYGYTF; CDR3nt: TGTGCCAGCAGTTACGGGGCAGTCTATGGCTACACCTTC
v_gene: TRBV9; d_gene: TRBD2; j_gene: TRBJ2-7; abundance: -; CDR3aa: CASSAGLAASYEQYF; CDR3nt: TGTGCCAGCAGCGCTGGACTAGCGGCTAGCTACGAGCAGTACTTC
v_gene: TRBV7-9; d_gene: -; j_gene: TRBJ1-1; abundance: -; CDR3aa: CASSPRGQLNTEAFF; CDR3nt: TGTGCCAGCAGCCCCCGGGGTCAGTTGAACACTGAAGCTTTCTTT
v_gene: TRBV27; d_gene: -; j_gene: TRBJ2-7; abundance: -; CDR3aa: CASSLSPPAGDEQYF; CDR3nt: TGTGCCAGCAGTTTATCTCCCCCCGCCGGGGACGAGCAGTACTTC
v_gene: TRBV4-1; d_gene: TRBD2; j_gene: TRBJ2-5; abundance: -; CDR3aa: CASRTSLADEETQYF; CDR3nt: TGCGCCAGCCGTACCTCACTAGCGGATGAAGAGACCCAGTACTTC
v_gene: TRBV9; d_gene: TRBD1; j_gene: TRBJ2-5; abundance: -; CDR3aa: CASSVWDRVDETQYF; CDR3nt: TGTGCCAGCAGCGTTTGGGACAGGGTGGACGAGACCCAGTACTTC
v_gene: TRBV7-6; d_gene: -; j_gene: TRBJ1-1; abundance: -; CDR3aa: CASSPPWEGDTEAFF; CDR3nt: TGTGCCAGCAGCCCCCCGTGGGAGGGGGACACTGAAGCTTTCTTT
v_gene: TRBV4-3; d_gene: -; j_gene: TRBJ2-3; abundance: -; CDR3aa: CASSRRGLAPTDTQYF; CDR3nt: TGCGCCAGCAGCCGGAGGGGTCTAGCCCCCACAGATACGCAGTATTTT